The 26 T cell receptor beta chains given below trace back to one sample, sequenced in a study of blood T cell repertoires in COVID-19. Assay: immunoSEQ multiplex PCR; the TCRdb copy retains only in-frame clones and omits some. The sample shows under 150,000 clones, 75% to 90% of them seen only once. The sample consisted of peripheral blood. Receptors were obtained from a woman aged 55 to 70 with active COVID-19.

In its sample, this clone was seen a few times. This rearrangement joins TRBV5-1 to TRBJ1-6; D possibly corresponds to TRBD1 (6 bases). The CDR3 is 13 residues long. V lost 3 bases and J lost 7, with 8 bases in between. CDR1 and CDR2 from the germline V gene are SGHRS and YFSETQ. CDR3 nucleotides: TGCGCCAGCAGCTGGACAGAGAATTCACCCCTCCACTTT. It is translated as CASSWTENSPLHF.

This sequence joins TRBV19 and TRBJ2-1, with a weak D call TRBD2 (6 bases). Germline CDR1 reads LNHDA; CDR2 reads SQIVND (reference sequence). The CDR3 runs 16 residues. The V and J ends lost 3 bases and 1 base respectively, with 13 bases between them. The CDR3: CASSIRGGTSYNEQFF. In DNA form, the CDR3 reads TGTGCCAGTAGTATCCGGGGCGGGACTTCCTACAATGAGCAGTTCTTC.

The chain couples TRBV11-2 to TRBJ2-7, with D possibly TRBD1 on 5 matching bases. The V gene's germline CDR1 is SGHAT and CDR2 FQNNGV. The CDR3 contains 14 residues. V lost 1 base and J 3 bases, leaving 10 bases between the germline ends. The CDR3 protein is CASSLAPTVYEQYF. CDR3 DNA sequence: TGTGCCAGCAGCTTAGCGCCGACAGTCTACGAGCAGTACTTC.

This chain connects TRBV5-1 to TRBJ1-1; D may be TRBD1 (5 bases). There are 14 residues in the CDR3. From germline, CDR1 is SGHRS and CDR2 YFSETQ. Trimming removed 0 bases from V and 2 bases from J, with 8 bases in between. The CDR3 DNA reads as TGCGCCAGCAGCTTGGAGACAGCTAACACTGAAGCTTTCTTT. This encodes CASSLETANTEAFF.

The chain employs TRBV19 and TRBJ1-1, with 8 bases aligning to TRBD1. The V segment lost 6 bases and the J segment 3 bases; nucleotides outside the gene matches: 9. The CDR3 is 15 residues long. Germline CDR1 and CDR2: LNHDA and SQIVND (reference sequence). As DNA, the CDR3 is TGTGCCAGTAGCCATGCGGGACAGGTTGACACTGAAGCTTTCTTT. Protein product: CASSHAGQVDTEAFF.

The chain uses TRBV18 and TRBJ2-7, with 7 bases fitting TRBD1. The V and J ends lost 0 bases and 7 bases, in that order; junction bases with no gene match: 3. CDR3 length: 13 residues. CDR1 and CDR2 (germline): KGHSH, LQKENI. CDR3 nucleotides: TGTGCCAGCTCACCACCAGGACAGGCTGAGCAGTACTTC. It translates to CASSPPGQAEQYF.

V and J are TRBV30 and TRBJ2-5; possibly TRBD1 for D (6 bases). The CDR3 is made up of 14 amino acids. With 1 base removed from V and 1 base from J, the gap between germline ends came to 10 bases. Germline V gene data show CDR1 as GTSNPN and CDR2 as SVGIG (reference sequence). This CDR3 reads CAWSAWDIQETQYF. The CDR3 nucleotides read TGTGCCTGGAGTGCTTGGGACATCCAAGAGACCCAGTACTTC.

This chain joins TRBV27 and TRBJ1-2, with D perhaps matching TRBD1 (6 bases). The CDR3 is made up of 15 amino acids. Trimming shortened V by 5 bases and J by 6 bases, and 19 bases separated the two germline ends. From germline, CDR1 is MNHEY and CDR2 SMNVEV (reference sequence). The CDR3 spells CASSPFDRFRNGYTF. The CDR3, as DNA: TGTGCCAGCAGTCCCTTCGACAGGTTCCGAAATGGCTACACCTTC.

The chain joins TRBV28 to TRBJ1-5, with D tentatively TRBD1 (5 bases). Deletions cut 3 bases from V and 9 bases from J, with 9 bases between. This CDR3 contains 12 residues. Germline CDR1 MDHEN, CDR2 SYDVKM. The CDR3 here is CASSLGGRPQHF. CDR3 nucleotides: TGTGCCAGCAGTTTGGGGGGACGGCCCCAGCATTTT.

The J gene is TRBJ2-4, the V gene TRBV19; the match to TRBD1 covers 8 bases. The V segment lost 9 bases and the J segment 6 bases; nucleotides outside the gene matches: 10. Germline CDR1 and CDR2: LNHDA and SQIVND (reference sequence). CDR3 length: 14 residues. CDR3 DNA: TGTGCCAGCAGGCCAGACAGGGGTCTAAACATTCAGTACTTC. Its protein is CASRPDRGLNIQYF.

The chain has TRBV4-1 and TRBJ1-2; D unclear. V shed 0 bases and J shed 9 bases, with 11 bases lying between them. CDR3 length equals 13 residues. Germline assignment: CDR1 MGHRA and CDR2 YSYEKL. CDR3 amino acids: CASSQERGLRYTF. For the CDR3, the DNA is TGCGCCAGCAGCCAAGAACGAGGGCTACGCTACACCTTC.

The chain links TRBV5-1 to TRBJ1-2, with 7 bases that match TRBD1. The V gene end was trimmed by 0 bases and the J gene end by 0 bases; junction bases not matched to a gene: 2. Germline CDR1 is SGHRS and CDR2 is YFSETQ. The CDR3 has 15 amino acids. CDR3 region: CASSLGGGTNYGYTF. CDR3 DNA: TGCGCCAGCAGCTTGGGAGGGGGCACTAACTATGGCTACACCTTC. Full variable domain (remainder filled in from reference TRBV5-1 and TRBJ1-2): KAGVTQTPRYLIKTRGQQVTLSCSPISGHRSVSWYQQTPGQGLQFLFEYFSETQRNKGNFPGRFSGRQFSNSRSEMNVSTLELGDSALYLCASSLGGGTNYGYTFGSGTRLTVV.

Comments on this clone: The same CDR3 can be traced to other DNA sequences in this sample. The genes are TRBV5-6 and TRBJ1-5, with D possibly TRBD1 on 5 matching bases. The germline V gene has CDR1 SGHDT and CDR2 YYEEEE. The CDR3 runs 13 residues. Trimming removed 0 bases from V and 4 bases from J, with 5 bases in between. The chain's CDR3 is CASSLAGNQPQHF. The CDR3 DNA reads as TGTGCCAGCAGCTTGGCAGGGAATCAGCCCCAGCATTTT. Full variable domain (rest looked up from reference TRBV5-6 and TRBJ1-5): DAGVTQSPTHLIKTRGQQVTLRCSPKSGHDTVSWYQQALGQGPQFIFQYYEEEERQRGNFPDRFSGHQFPNYSSELNVNALLLGDSALYLCASSLAGNQPQHFGDGTRLSIL.

J is TRBJ1-1 and V is TRBV9; D unclear. The CDR3 runs 15 residues. Germline-derived CDR1 and CDR2 are SGDLS and YYNGEE. The V gene lost 4 bases and the J gene lost 3 bases, with 16 bases spanning the gap. CDR3 nucleotides: TGTGCCAGCAGCCCCGGACGGGGATATGACACTGAAGCTTTCTTT. Encoded protein: CASSPGRGYDTEAFF.

V gene TRBV28 combines with J gene TRBJ1-2, with D possibly TRBD1 on 5 matching bases. Germline values: CDR1 MDHEN, CDR2 SYDVKM. V was clipped by 4 bases and J by 5 bases, with 11 bases between them. The CDR3 length is 13 residues. The CDR3 loop is CASSSMTDYGYTF. The CDR3 coding sequence is TGTGCCAGCAGTTCAATGACAGATTATGGCTACACCTTC.

V is TRBV24-1 and J is TRBJ2-7; 7 nucleotides line up with TRBD1. CDR3 length: 13 amino acids. The V and J ends lost 2 bases and 6 bases, in that order; junction bases with no gene match: 3. Germline values: CDR1 KGHDR, CDR2 SFDVKD. CDR3 region: CATSDSYRGEQYF. The CDR3 DNA reads as TGTGCCACCAGTGATTCTTACAGGGGCGAGCAGTACTTC.

The CDR3 DNA reads TGTGCCAGCAGCGTACGGGGGGAATCGTCACCCCTCCACTTT. Residues: CASSVRGESSPLHF. The V and J genes are TRBV9 and TRBJ1-6; maybe TRBD1 (5 bases). Germline V gene data show CDR1 as SGDLS and CDR2 as YYNGEE. V lost 1 base and J 10 bases, leaving 12 bases between the germline ends. The CDR3 length is 14 residues.

The rearrangement joins TRBV5-1 to TRBJ1-1, with 8 bases matching TRBD1. The CDR3 runs 16 residues. Germline V gene data show CDR1 as SGHRS and CDR2 as YFSETQ. Trimming removed 4 bases from V and 4 bases from J; junction bases left unmatched: 12. DNA for the CDR3: TGCGCCAGCAGCCCAACCGACAGGGGAGAGAGCACTGAAGCTTTCTTT. It codes for CASSPTDRGESTEAFF. The full variable domain, with the rest looked up from reference TRBV5-1 and TRBJ1-1, is KAGVTQTPRYLIKTRGQQVTLSCSPISGHRSVSWYQQTPGQGLQFLFEYFSETQRNKGNFPGRFSGRQFSNSRSEMNVSTLELGDSALYLCASSPTDRGESTEAFFGQGTRLTVV.

DNA for the CDR3: TGTGCCAGCAGTTGGGGAGGGAGAGGTCAGCCCCAGCATTTT. Its protein product is CASSWGGRGQPQHF. The rearrangement joins TRBV27 to TRBJ1-5, with D hard to call. The CDR3 loop spans 14 amino acids. Germline V gene sequence: CDR1 MNHEY, CDR2 SMNVEV (reference sequence). V was clipped by 4 bases and J by 6 bases, with 13 bases between them.

In nucleotides, the CDR3 is TGTGCCAGCAGCCGAGATGGGAGACGGGAGACCCAGTACTTC. As protein: CASSRDGRRETQYF. The genes are TRBV7-8 and TRBJ2-5; D perhaps matches TRBD2 (5 bases). This CDR3 is 14 amino acids long. Germline CDR1 SGHVS, CDR2 FQNEAQ. The V end lost 5 bases, the J end lost 5 bases, and 15 bases lay between the germline ends.

This rearrangement joins TRBV29-1 to TRBJ1-5; D remains unclear. The CDR3 totals 12 residues. Between the trimmed V and J ends, which lost 3 bases and 7 bases, there was a span of 10 bases. Germline loops: CDR1 SQVTM, CDR2 ANQGSEA. This chain's CDR3 is CSVEESGQPQHF. CDR3 DNA: TGCAGCGTTGAGGAATCGGGGCAGCCCCAGCATTTT. Looking up the rest from reference TRBV29-1 and TRBJ1-5 gives the full variable domain: SAVISQKPSRDICQRGTSLTIQCQVDSQVTMMFWYRQQPGQSLTLIATANQGSEATYESGFVIDKFPISRPNLTFSTLTVSNMSPEDSSIYLCSVEESGQPQHFGDGTRLSIL.

CDR3 protein: CASSQGLPGQGYVGTDTQYF. DNA for the CDR3: TGCGCCAGCAGCCAAGGCTTACCGGGACAGGGGTACGTTGGGACAGATACGCAGTATTTT. The V gene is TRBV4-1, the J gene TRBJ2-3; 10 positions agree with TRBD1. The CDR3 has 20 residues. Germline V CDR1 and CDR2: MGHRA, YSYEKL. V was clipped by 1 base and J by 3 bases; unmatched bases: 16.

This chain uses TRBV7-9 with TRBJ1-3; no reliable D call. The germline V gene has CDR1 SEHNR and CDR2 FQNEAQ (reference sequence). This CDR3 spans 14 amino acids. The ends were cut back, 3 bases at V and 2 bases at J, with 8 bases in the middle. In DNA, the CDR3 is TGTGCCAGCAGCTTCGAGTACCCTGGAAACACCATATATTTT. It encodes CASSFEYPGNTIYF.

This sequence joins TRBV5-1 and TRBJ2-4; D is perhaps TRBD2 (7 bases). The V gene's germline CDR1 is SGHRS and CDR2 YFSETQ. V was trimmed by 5 bases and J by 6 bases, leaving 18 bases between them. The CDR3 consists of 15 residues. The CDR3 loop reads CASSLEAGGLNIQYF. The CDR3 DNA is TGCGCCAGCAGTCTTGAGGCCGGGGGGCTAAACATTCAGTACTTC.

V gene TRBV6-6 combines with J gene TRBJ1-2; weak D call: TRBD1 (5 bases). Trimming shortened V by 0 bases and J by 6 bases, and 11 bases separated the two germline ends. Germline CDR1 and CDR2: MNHNY and SVGAGI (reference sequence). The CDR3 length is 14 residues. DNA of the CDR3: TGTGCCAGCAGTTACTCATCAGGGTCTGATGGCTACACCTTC. Protein: CASSYSSGSDGYTF.

V and J are TRBV5-1 and TRBJ2-2, with 7 bases that match TRBD2. Trimming took 3 bases from V and 5 from J; bases not matched to a gene: 4. The CDR3 contains 14 residues. In germline, CDR1 is SGHRS, CDR2 YFSETQ. The CDR3 nucleotides are TGCGCCAGCAGCTCCATCGGGGGGACCGGGGAGCTGTTTTTT. Protein sequence: CASSSIGGTGELFF.